Here is one T cell receptor (beta chain) with its context. This record belongs to a study of blood T cell repertoires in COVID-19. On the study more broadly: Collection of acute and convalescent COVID-19 samples took place in the United States, Italy and Spain. PBMCs, B-cell-depleted T cells, or T cells provided the cDNA or gDNA that made up the material.

Germline V CDR1 and CDR2: SGHRS, YFSETQ. V was pared by 4 bases and J by 3 bases, with 7 bases between. CDR3 length: 13 residues. Source study methods: Nucleated cell number was recorded as an estimate derived from reference gene primer amplification. Generated by immunoSEQ multiplex PCR, the TCRdb table keeps only in-frame clones and is missing some. That table supplies the V and J calls and clone size; D and trimming were determined from the DNA. This sample yields a few hundred thousand clones, of which approximately 85% are seen a single time; about 1.9% belongs to the top ten. In Cohort 3, a recovered donor had either two negative PCRs, clearance, or symptom resolution.

The source of this sequence is a woman aged 45-59 years who had recovered from COVID-19. The V gene is TRBV5-1, the J gene TRBJ1-4; D gene ambiguous. Sequenced sample: PBMCs or T cells enriched from blood (not recorded which). CDR3 sequence (DNA): TGCGCCAGCAGCCGGGTAGCTAATGAAAAACTGTTTTTT. Protein: CASSRVANEKLFF.